This T cell receptor beta chain appears in the sequencing data of a study of blood T cells in healthy people across ages (dated by TCRdb to 2014 to 2015). Regarding the study in general: Template switching captured roughly one uniquely barcoded TCR beta cDNA molecule per two T cells in model experiments. Using deep sequencing normalized with unique cDNA molecular identifiers, the study measured how TCR beta repertoire diversity changes with age. Four age groups were formed from the donors: young (average approximately 15 years), middle-aged (roughly 38), aged (under 70) and long-lived (roughly 88). Using the same blood draw, the study looked at two additional independent replicas of 1 million unique cDNA reads for two donors, one aged 18 to 29 and the other aged 80 or older. Beyond this particular receptor, the publication reports: Compared with the aged group, the long-lived group had more naive CD4+ T cells, fewer expanded clones and increased TCR diversity, suggesting age selection. As age increased, observed TCR beta diversity per million T cells dropped in a roughly linear way, and a significant reduction was already evident by age around 41. Total diversity estimates from one million sequenced T cells were considered lower bounds and underestimates. The percentage of naive T cells measured by flow cytometry correlated strongly with observed TCR beta diversity. Bulk unsorted PBMC profiling prevented conclusive comparison of naive and antigen-experienced compartments. Because the CMV infection status of the donors was unknown, age-related changes in expanded clonotypes may potentially have been confounded.

The donors were some 36 Caucasian individuals from Russia, aged roughly 6 to 90 years, who were systemically healthy. Each donor gave about 9.7 milliliters of peripheral blood, drawn into EDTA-treated Vacutainer tubes. Ficoll-Paque density-gradient centrifugation was used to isolate PBMCs, with at least 6 million per sample. Total RNA was extracted from PBMCs with Trizol reagent, with at least 6 micrograms obtained per sample. For every donor, flow cytometry on a PBMC aliquot measured the percentage of naive CD45RAhigh/CD27high T cells. Of note for this clonotype: Its antigen specificity is not known. Per-base quality was not reported, and no clone a single base away is much larger than it.

Library creation used 5' RACE. Data came from an Illumina HiSeq 2500. A second PCR of about 6 to 12 cycles was run with a J-beta primer mix and a sample-barcoded 5' primer. A template-switch 5' adaptor carrying 12 random nucleotides introduced a unique molecular identifier onto each TCR beta cDNA molecule. At least 2.5 million CDR3-containing paired-end reads were obtained from each sample. First-strand cDNA was synthesized from all RNA with the Mint cDNA synthesis kit, primed by a TRBC-specific oligonucleotide. All cDNA was treated with uracil-DNA glycosylase and then went through a first 18-cycle PCR with the universal primers M1SS and BC2_uni_R. In the source study's methods: For normalization, 1 million high-quality reads were randomly selected from each sample, with every read carrying a distinct molecular identifier. Reads with shared molecular identifiers were discarded instead of being binned into consensus sequences. MiTCR, run with a Q25 quality threshold and the strictest error-elimination algorithm, handled CDR3 identification, clonotype clustering and error correction. A nonparametric unseen species model using Euler transformation provided a lower-bound estimate of total TCR beta diversity. The public reads were quality trimmed at Q25 with fastp and then assembled into clones with MiXCR by TCRdb, keeping productive beta chains. Under each unique CDR3 protein, matching rows form one entry showing the most common genes and DNA. TCRdb, not the authors, supplied the V and J calls. The sample includes 550,000 to 650,000 distinct CDR3 sequences, with about 29% observed a single time. Approximately 3.5% of the sample lies in the top ten.

The same data also contributed to another study, on T cells of mothers and their children. The second study also describes: The donors were nine systemically healthy Caucasian individuals, made up of three mothers and their six children. cDNA synthesis consumed the entire amount of extracted RNA, loaded at 1.5 ug RNA in each 15 ul reaction. In the second PCR, the M1S primer added sample barcodes and 2-4 random nucleotides. Each mother yielded over 9.5 million TCR beta CDR3 reads and each child 2.5 million to 3 million reads. In both related and unrelated pairs, thymic selection shapes the output of TCR recombination in a similar way, with inherited differences having only a minor effect. Normalized repertoire overlap in related mother-child pairs was always slightly higher than in unrelated mother-child pairs, but the difference was never significant. No persistent microchimeric T cell clones were found, with a detection sensitivity of approximately 100 clones per million clonotypes. To look for features that set related mother-child pairs apart from unrelated individuals, the researchers ran deep NGS to compare the TCR beta repertoires of mothers and children. On average, the children were approximately 12 +/- 4 years old, while the mothers were 40 +/- 4 years old. After adapter ligation was performed with NEBNext reagents, the libraries were sequenced on an Illumina HiSeq 2000 with 100+100 nt paired-end reads. To avoid cross-contamination, the mother libraries and the child libraries were prepared a month apart and sequenced in separate runs. Between roughly 500,000 and 2,300,000 distinct TCR beta clonotypes were identified per donor. Naive TCR beta clonotypes were estimated from low-frequency clonotypes matched to each donor's FACS-determined naive share, without sorting.

This receptor was obtained from a boy aged 2 to 10 in good health. What was sequenced was blood.

The CDR3 protein is CSVPGQGWSSYNEQFF. DNA sequence: TGCAGCGTTCCTGGACAGGGCTGGAGCTCCTACAATGAGCAGTTCTTC. The chain couples TRBV29-1 to TRBJ2-1; 8 nucleotides in the junction match TRBD1. Trimming takes 5 bases off V and 0 bases off J; junction bases not matched to a gene: 9. Measured from the cysteine to the phenylalanine, the CDR3 is 16 residues long. This entry keeps only the CDR3 DNA: 48 bases, framed from base 1. For CDR1 and CDR2, the germline V gene lists SQVTM and ANQGSEA.